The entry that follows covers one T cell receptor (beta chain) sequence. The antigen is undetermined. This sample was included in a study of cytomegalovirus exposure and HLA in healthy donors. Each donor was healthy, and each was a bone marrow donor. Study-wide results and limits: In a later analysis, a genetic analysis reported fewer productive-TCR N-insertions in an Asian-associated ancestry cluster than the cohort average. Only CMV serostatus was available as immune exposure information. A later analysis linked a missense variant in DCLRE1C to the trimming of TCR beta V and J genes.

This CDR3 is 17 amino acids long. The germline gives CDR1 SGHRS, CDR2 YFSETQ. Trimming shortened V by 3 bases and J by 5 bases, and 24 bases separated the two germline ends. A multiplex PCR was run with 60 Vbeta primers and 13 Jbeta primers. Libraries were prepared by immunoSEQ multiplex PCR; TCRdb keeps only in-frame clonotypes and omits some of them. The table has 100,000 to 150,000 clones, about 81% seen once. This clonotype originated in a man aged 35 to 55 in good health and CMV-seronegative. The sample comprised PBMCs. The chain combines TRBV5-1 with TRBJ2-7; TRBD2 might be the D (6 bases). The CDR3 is CASSSGLLAPEWDEQYF. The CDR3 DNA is TGCGCCAGCAGCTCCGGACTACTCGCGCCCGAATGGGACGAGCAGTACTTC.